This T cell receptor beta chain comes out of a study of control samples from healthy donors and cancer patients. The repertoire was sequenced with immunoSEQ multiplex PCR; TCRdb's copy has only in-frame clones and lacks some. This sample has approximately 170,000 clones, with around 90% found just once. This CDR3 is built from 19 residues. This clonotype was sampled from a woman under 40 in good health. The sample taken for sequencing was blood. V usage is TRBV12-2 and J usage is TRBJ1-1. TRBV12-2 is assigned pseudogene status. In DNA form, the CDR3 reads TGTGCAAGTCGCCCCCGGGGGGGGGCAGGGCGGAGGATAAACACTGAAGCTTTCTTT. Protein: CASRPRGGAGRRINTEAFF.